The 6 T cell receptor beta chains below all came from one sample that was sequenced in a study of CD8+ T cells in alopecia areata. Once RNA had been extracted, it was reverse transcribed into cDNA to act as the sequencing template. Assay used: immunoSEQ multiplex PCR; TCRdb lists only in-frame clones, some missing. The table lists 160,000 or so clones, 58% of them singletons. The treatment: oral pan-JAK inhibitor, 5-10 mg twice daily. Here the sequenced sample was CD4+ T cells sorted from blood, taken at roughly week 58, from a patient treated with tofacitinib. The receptor set was obtained from a human donor with alopecia areata.

This clone was counted a few times. The chain has TRBV7-2 and TRBJ2-7, with 10 positions matching TRBD2. The CDR3 runs to 14 residues. J was trimmed by 4 bases and V by 4 bases; bases with no gene match: 4. Per the germline V gene, CDR1 is SGHTA and CDR2 is FQGNSA. The CDR3 region has the DNA TGTGCCAGCAGCTCTCTAGCGGGGGTGTACGAGCAGTACTTC. This translates into CASSSLAGVYEQYF. Filled out from reference TRBV7-2 and TRBJ2-7, the complete variable domain reads GAGVSQSPSNKVTEKGKDVELRCDPISGHTALYWYRQSLGQGLEFLIYFQGNSAPDKSGLPSDRFSAERTGGSVSTLTIQRTQQEDSAVYLCASSSLAGVYEQYFGPGTRLTVT.

The rearrangement links TRBV29-1 to TRBJ1-2; D may be TRBD1 (6 bases). Germline CDR1 is SQVTM and CDR2 is ANQGSEA. Trimming removed 6 bases at V and 5 bases at J, with 19 bases between. This CDR3 has 14 residues. Here the CDR3 reads CSVVPRLTGYGYTF. For the CDR3, the DNA is TGCAGCGTCGTACCGCGACTTACAGGGTATGGCTACACCTTC.

The V gene is TRBV30, the J gene TRBJ1-1, with D possibly matching TRBD1 (5 bases). V lost 2 bases to trimming and J lost 5 bases, with 18 bases between them. The CDR3 sequence is 15 residues long. Germline-derived CDR1 and CDR2 are GTSNPN and SVGIG (reference sequence). CDR3 nucleotide sequence: TGTGCCTGGAGTTTAGGGCCCGGGGGGGAAACTGAAGCTTTCTTT. This sequence encodes CAWSLGPGGETEAFF.

This clone was observed once. This rearrangement joins TRBV30 to TRBJ1-1, with D unresolved. The V gene lost 2 bases and the J gene lost 0 bases, with 10 bases spanning the gap. Germline V CDR1 and CDR2: GTSNPN, SVGIG (reference sequence). This CDR3 spans 14 amino acids. This chain's CDR3 is CAWSPTALNTEAFF. For the CDR3, the DNA is TGTGCCTGGAGTCCAACAGCCTTGAACACTGAAGCTTTCTTT. The variable domain in full, completed from reference TRBV30 and TRBJ1-1, reads SQTIHQWPATLVQPVGSPLSLECTVEGTSNPNLYWYRQAAGRGLQLLFYSVGIGQISSEVPQNLSASRPQDRQFILSSKKLLLSDSGFYLCAWSPTALNTEAFFGQGTRLTVV.

This clone appeared a single time. The chain links TRBV25-1 to TRBJ1-2; D possibly corresponds to TRBD1 (6 bases). This CDR3 is built from 14 residues. Germline V gives CDR1 MGHDK, CDR2 SYGVNS. V lost 5 bases and J lost 7, with 17 bases in between. Written as DNA, the CDR3 is TGTGCCAGCAGTTCCCACAGGGAGCCGCTTGGCTACACCTTC. It encodes CASSSHREPLGYTF.

This clone was seen more than once but under ten times. This chain joins TRBV4-2 and TRBJ1-5; D not resolved. Germline CDR1 and CDR2: LGHNA and YNFKEQ. The germline V and J ends were trimmed by 0 bases and 4 bases, with 10 bases remaining between them. The CDR3 covers 15 residues. DNA for the CDR3: TGTGCCAGCAGCCAAGATCGATCGGGGAATCAGCCCCAGCATTTT. This gives the protein CASSQDRSGNQPQHF.